Reported below is one TCR beta chain. The V end was cut by 10 bases, the J end by 4 bases, with 19 bases between. CDR1 is LNHDA and CDR2 is SQIVND in the germline V gene (reference sequence). This CDR3 region has 14 residues. Participants were aged 18 to 89 years from about 25 US areas. Participants' own reports of clinical history determined their cohort assignment. Exposed enrollees had met someone with a PCR-confirmed or clinician-diagnosed COVID-19 case at some point within the 2 weeks before study entry. These data originate in a study of blood T cell repertoires in COVID-19. In the authors' methods: Amplified reference gene primers provided the basis for estimating nucleated cell counts. Here immunoSEQ multiplex PCR was the method, and the copy in TCRdb shows in-frame clones only, minus some. The V and J calls and clone size come from that table; D and trimming were worked out from the DNA. Counted here are approximately 200,000 clones, over 75% occurring once; the ten biggest clones make up roughly 3.7%.

The source is a woman aged 25-40 years who had been exposed to COVID-19. The sequencing input was PBMCs or T cells enriched from blood (not recorded which). This chain connects TRBV19 to TRBJ1-1; possible D gene TRBD1, 6 bases. In nucleotides, the CDR3 is TGTGCCACTCAAGGCCGGGGAGGGGGCACTGAAGCTTTCTTT. Protein product: CATQGRGGGTEAFF.